These 21 T cell receptor beta chains were sequenced from one sample in a study of tumor-infiltrating lymphocytes in localized non-small cell lung cancer. Libraries were prepared by immunoSEQ multiplex PCR; TCRdb keeps only in-frame clonotypes and omits some of them. The table includes roughly 30,000 clones, 70% to 90% detected once. Sample: lung tumor tissue. All receptors derive from a human donor with non-small cell lung cancer.

The rearrangement joins TRBV7-2 to TRBJ1-2; tentatively, D is TRBD1 (6 bases). The germline gives CDR1 SGHTA, CDR2 FQGNSA. The germline V and J ends were trimmed by 0 bases and 5 bases, with 16 bases remaining between them. The CDR3 loop spans 16 amino acids. The DNA for the CDR3 is TGTGCCAGCAGCTTAGCGGTGTCGCACCAGGGGTATGGCTACACCTTC. It specifies CASSLAVSHQGYGYTF.

V and J are TRBV27 and TRBJ1-6, with D unclear. V was pared by 8 bases and J by 8 bases, with 16 bases between. This CDR3 spans 14 amino acids. Per the germline V gene, CDR1 is MNHEY and CDR2 is SMNVEV (reference sequence). Here the CDR3 DNA reads TGTGCCAGCGGAGTGGCAAGGGTTTATTCACCCCTCCACTTT. This gives the protein CASGVARVYSPLHF.

The chain employs TRBV6-6 and TRBJ2-7; 7 positions match TRBD1. The CDR3 totals 12 residues. Trimming removed 5 bases from V and 6 bases from J; junction bases left unmatched: 4. Looked up from germline, CDR1 is MNHNY and CDR2 is SVGAGI (reference sequence). CDR3 protein: CASSVDRSEQYF. Here the CDR3 DNA reads TGTGCCAGCAGTGTGGACAGGTCCGAGCAGTACTTC.

This chain uses TRBV7-2 with TRBJ2-1; no firm D call. This CDR3 has 13 amino acids. V shed 1 base and J shed 10 bases, with 11 bases lying between them. The V gene's germline CDR1 is SGHTA and CDR2 FQGNSA. The DNA for the CDR3 is TGTGCCAGCAGCTTAGGATTGTGGCAGGAGCAGTTCTTC. Encoded protein: CASSLGLWQEQFF.

The rearrangement uses TRBV27 and TRBJ1-4; perhaps TRBD1 as D (5 bases). The V and J ends lost 6 bases and 8 bases respectively, with 16 bases between them. Germline V gene lookup returns CDR1 MNHEY and CDR2 SMNVEV (reference sequence). CDR3 length: 14 amino acids. The CDR3 region is CASSPGSSREKLFF. For the CDR3, the DNA is TGTGCCAGCAGCCCAGGGAGCTCTAGGGAAAAACTGTTTTTT. Supplemented by reference TRBV27 and TRBJ1-4, the full variable domain reads EAQVTQNPRYLITVTGKKLTVTCSQNMNHEYMSWYRQDPGLGLRQIYYSMNVEVTDKGDVPEGYKVSRKEKRNFPLILESPSPNQTSLYFCASSPGSSREKLFFGSGTQLSVL.

This rearrangement joins TRBV4-3 to TRBJ1-6; no clear D gene. In germline, CDR1 is LGHNA, CDR2 YSLEER. V shed 0 bases and J shed 8 bases, with 5 bases lying between them. There are 13 residues in the CDR3. CDR3 sequence reads: CASSQEWDSPLHF. CDR3 in DNA: TGCGCCAGCAGCCAAGAATGGGATTCACCCCTCCACTTT.

This chain uses TRBV10-3 with TRBJ2-1; D not resolved. Between the trimmed V and J ends, which lost 3 bases and 5 bases, there was a span of 11 bases. Per the germline V gene, CDR1 is ENHRY and CDR2 is SYGVKD. CDR3 length: 14 residues. The CDR3 DNA reads as TGTGCCATCAGTGAAAGTTCTGGTGACAATGAGCAGTTCTTC. Its translation: CAISESSGDNEQFF.

The chain couples TRBV28 to TRBJ1-2; 7 nucleotides agree with TRBD1. V lost 6 bases, J lost 4 bases, and 8 bases stayed unmatched. The CDR3 consists of 14 residues. Germline V lookup: CDR1 MDHEN, CDR2 SYDVKM. As DNA, the CDR3 is TGTGCCAGCAGCCTGACAGGGAGCAGCTATGGCTACACCTTC. Amino acids: CASSLTGSSYGYTF.

The rearrangement uses TRBV7-9 and TRBJ2-3; 12 bases match TRBD2. Trimming at V came to 5 bases and at J to 0 bases, leaving 3 bases not matched to a gene. Germline loops: CDR1 SEHNR, CDR2 FQNEAQ (reference sequence). This CDR3 has 16 residues. CDR3 in amino acids: CASSLGTSGSTDTQYF. The CDR3 coding sequence is TGTGCCAGCAGCCTTGGGACTAGCGGGAGCACAGATACGCAGTATTTT.

The chain has TRBV11-3 and TRBJ1-5; 8 bases are shared with TRBD1. Losses at the gene ends were 4 bases for V and 4 bases for J; bases not matched to a gene: 9. The CDR3 length is 16 residues. CDR1 is SGHNT, CDR2 YENEEA, per germline. The CDR3 here is CASSSRTGGLNQPQHF. Here the CDR3 DNA reads TGTGCCAGCAGCTCAAGAACAGGGGGACTAAATCAGCCCCAGCATTTT.

This rearrangement joins TRBV30 to TRBJ1-5; no firm D call. This CDR3 region has 15 residues. Germline lookup yields CDR1 GTSNPN and CDR2 SVGIG (reference sequence). Trimming removed 0 bases at V and 1 base at J, with 10 bases between. CDR3 nucleotide sequence: TGTGCCTGGAGTGTAAAGGGTTGGAGCAATCAGCCCCAGCATTTT. The encoded protein is CAWSVKGWSNQPQHF.

V usage is TRBV9 and J usage is TRBJ1-3; D uncertain. Germline V gene data show CDR1 as SGDLS and CDR2 as YYNGEE. This CDR3 comprises 17 residues. V lost 4 bases, J lost 0 bases, and 17 bases lay in between. CDR3: CASSPGSSNPSGNTIYF. The CDR3 nucleotides are TGTGCCAGCAGCCCTGGCTCCTCCAATCCCTCTGGAAACACCATATATTTT.

The rearrangement uses TRBV9 and TRBJ1-5, with a tentative D call TRBD1 (6 bases). Germline CDR1 and CDR2: SGDLS and YYNGEE. The V end lost 4 bases, the J end lost 3 bases, and 14 bases lay between the germline ends. The CDR3 runs 15 residues. DNA for the CDR3: TGTGCCAGCAGCACCTCGGACAGCTTCAATCAGCCCCAGCATTTT. The encoded protein is CASSTSDSFNQPQHF.

The gene calls are TRBV7-9 and TRBJ1-6, with 8 bases fitting TRBD1. Germline CDR1 and CDR2: SEHNR and FQNEAQ (reference sequence). Trimming at V came to 5 bases and at J to 8 bases, leaving 8 bases not matched to a gene. The CDR3 has 15 residues. The CDR3 nucleotides are TGTGCCAGCAGCCATCCGGGACAGGTTCATTCACCCCTCCACTTT. This codes for CASSHPGQVHSPLHF.

The chain recombines TRBV27 with TRBJ2-1, with D perhaps TRBD1 (5 bases). Germline V gene lookup returns CDR1 MNHEY and CDR2 SMNVEV (reference sequence). CDR3 length equals 17 residues. Trimming left V 1 base short and J 0 bases short, with 13 bases between. CDR3 amino acids: CASSLLARVSSYNEQFF. CDR3 bases: TGTGCCAGCAGTTTATTAGCCAGGGTCAGCTCCTACAATGAGCAGTTCTTC.

This clone was seen only once. The chain employs TRBV10-3 and TRBJ2-1; 9 positions agree with TRBD1. This CDR3 spans 15 amino acids. CDR1 ENHRY and CDR2 SYGVKD come from the germline V gene. With 7 bases clipped from V and 4 bases from J, the junction kept 8 bases outside the gene matches. CDR3 sequence (DNA): TGTGCCATCATTCCCGGGACAGGGCCATACAATGAGCAGTTCTTC. This sequence encodes CAIIPGTGPYNEQFF.

J is TRBJ2-2 and V is TRBV9; D may match TRBD1 or TRBD2 (5 bases each). This CDR3 region has 15 residues. The V and J ends lost 0 bases and 4 bases respectively, with 10 bases between them. Germline V gives CDR1 SGDLS, CDR2 YYNGEE. CDR3 nucleotides: TGTGCCAGCAGCGTAGGTGGGGGTTCCACCGGGGAGCTGTTTTTT. Its protein product is CASSVGGGSTGELFF.

V and J are TRBV7-2 and TRBJ2-7, with no clear D. The CDR3 extends over 12 amino acids. In germline, CDR1 is SGHTA, CDR2 FQGNSA. V was clipped by 5 bases and J by 3 bases, with 8 bases between them. The CDR3 loop reads CASSLRSYEQYF. The CDR3 DNA follows: TGTGCCAGCAGCCTTAGAAGCTACGAGCAGTACTTC.

In its sample, this clone is medium-sized. J is TRBJ2-4 and V is TRBV4-3; D gene ambiguous. The length of the CDR3 is 18 residues. The V and J ends lost 0 bases and 0 bases respectively, with 15 bases between them. Germline V lookup: CDR1 LGHNA, CDR2 YSLEER. CDR3 sequence: CASSQDEGPSLAKNIQYF. CDR3 nucleotides: TGCGCCAGCAGCCAAGATGAAGGACCTAGTTTAGCCAAAAACATTCAGTACTTC.

The V call is TRBV7-9, the J call TRBJ1-1, with 7 bases aligning to TRBD1. Germline loops: CDR1 SEHNR, CDR2 FQNEAQ (reference sequence). With 4 bases clipped from V and 4 bases from J, the junction kept 3 bases outside the gene matches. The CDR3 runs to 13 residues. The CDR3 here is CASSSSGGTEAFF. CDR3 nucleotides: TGTGCCAGCAGCTCGTCAGGGGGCACTGAAGCTTTCTTT.

The V and J genes are TRBV9 and TRBJ2-2; no definite D call. The germline V gene has CDR1 SGDLS and CDR2 YYNGEE. V lost 0 bases to trimming and J lost 5 bases, with 11 bases between them. The CDR3 contains 15 residues. CDR3 DNA: TGTGCCAGCAGCGTAGGTGCAGGTTGGACCGGGGAGCTGTTTTTT. It yields the protein CASSVGAGWTGELFF.